The 30 T cell receptor beta chains given below trace back to one sample, sequenced in a study of T cell repertoires in cytomegalovirus infection. In TCRdb, the reads were re-called with MiXCR into one record per CDR3 protein. Here the sample spans some 220,000 distinct CDR3 sequences, roughly an eighth being singletons. The sequencing sample was made of PBMCs. The receptors originated from a human donor in good health (CMV status not recorded). Some clones in this sample may be carry-over from other donors' samples.

The V call is TRBV30, the J call TRBJ2-3; 9 nucleotides agree with TRBD2. The CDR3 runs 17 residues. V gave up 1 base and J gave up 8 bases; unmatched junction bases: 16. Germline CDR1 reads GTSNPN; CDR2 reads SVGIG (reference sequence). CDR3 region: CAWSAQGKSGRIGTQYF. The CDR3 DNA is TGTGCCTGGAGTGCGCAGGGTAAGAGCGGGAGGATCGGTACGCAGTATTTT.

This clonotype was detected many times. V is TRBV15 and J is TRBJ2-5; tentative D call: TRBD2 (5 bases). V was pared by 0 bases and J by 7 bases, with 15 bases between. The CDR3 is 15 amino acids. Germline values: CDR1 LNHNV, CDR2 YYDKDF (reference sequence). CDR3 DNA: TGTGCCACCAGCAGAGATATCCTAGCCGAACGGACCCAGTACTTC. Its translation is CATSRDILAERTQYF.

This clonotype was seen a handful of times. V gene TRBV29-1 combines with J gene TRBJ2-3; TRBD2 aligns across 8 bases. The CDR3 extends over 14 amino acids. Germline values: CDR1 SQVTM, CDR2 ANQGSEA. V gave up 3 bases and J gave up 4 bases; unmatched junction bases: 6. CDR3 protein: CSVDSGGRADTQYF. CDR3 DNA sequence: TGCAGCGTTGATTCGGGAGGGCGCGCAGATACGCAGTATTTT.

The CDR3 DNA follows: TGCAGCGTTTGGACGGACACGAACACTGAAGCTTTCTTT. Translation gives CSVWTDTNTEAFF. The V and J genes are TRBV29-1 and TRBJ1-1; TRBD1 is a possible D gene (5 bases). Germline V gene lookup returns CDR1 SQVTM and CDR2 ANQGSEA. V shed 5 bases and J shed 1 base, with 11 bases lying between them. This CDR3 is built from 13 residues.

This clonotype was found many times. The chain joins TRBV10-3 to TRBJ1-2; D is unclear. This CDR3 spans 14 amino acids. In germline, CDR1 is ENHRY, CDR2 SYGVKD. V was shortened by 7 bases and J by 0 bases, with 12 bases between the two germline ends. Written as DNA, the CDR3 is TGTGCCATCACCTCTGGCAGTTCTAACTATGGCTACACCTTC. Residues: CAITSGSSNYGYTF.

Ten or more counts support this clonotype. DNA for the CDR3: TGTGCCAGCAGTCTAGACATTTCCTACGAGCAGTACTTC. Translating gives CASSLDISYEQYF. V is TRBV2 and J is TRBJ2-7; D is unresolved. CDR3 length: 13 residues. Germline V CDR1 and CDR2: SNHLY, FYNNEI. The V and J ends lost 5 bases and 1 base respectively, with 9 bases between them.

This clonotype was counted many times. The rearrangement uses TRBV7-2 and TRBJ2-1; TRBD2 aligns across 8 bases. The CDR3 runs 17 residues. Per germline, CDR1 SGHTA and CDR2 FQGNSA. Losses at the gene ends were 5 bases for V and 3 bases for J; bases not matched to a gene: 12. For the CDR3, the DNA is TGTGCCAGCAGCCTGGAGGTAAGCGGGAGCGGCTACAATGAGCAGTTCTTC. Translating gives CASSLEVSGSGYNEQFF.

The chain recombines TRBV20-1 with TRBJ2-7; TRBD1 or TRBD2 may be the D gene (6 bases each). V lost 3 bases to trimming and J lost 2 bases, with 8 bases between them. This CDR3 is 12 amino acids long. Germline V gives CDR1 DFQATT, CDR2 SNEGSKA (reference sequence). CDR3 bases: TGCAGTGCTAGCGGGGGCGCCTACGAGCAGTACTTC. Encoded protein: CSASGGAYEQYF.

This clonotype was recorded a few times. The rearrangement uses TRBV19 and TRBJ1-2, with D possibly matching TRBD1 (5 bases). Germline values: CDR1 LNHDA, CDR2 SQIVND (reference sequence). The length of the CDR3 is 14 residues. The V and J ends lost 1 base and 6 bases respectively, with 12 bases between them. The CDR3 coding sequence is TGTGCCAGTAGTATAGGGGGGGGAGGGCATGGCTACACCTTC. Amino acid sequence: CASSIGGGGHGYTF.

The chain combines TRBV19 with TRBJ2-1, with a tentative D call TRBD1 (6 bases). The CDR3 has 16 residues. Trimming shortened V by 5 bases and J by 0 bases, and 14 bases separated the two germline ends. In germline, CDR1 is LNHDA, CDR2 SQIVND (reference sequence). This chain's CDR3 is CASSGRDTDSYNEQFF. CDR3 nucleotides: TGTGCCAGTAGTGGCCGGGACACGGACTCCTACAATGAGCAGTTCTTC.

This clonotype was counted ten times or more. The chain carries TRBV7-2 and TRBJ1-1, with 8 bases that match TRBD1. CDR1 SGHTA and CDR2 FQGNSA come from the germline V gene. The CDR3 is made up of 13 amino acids. V was clipped by 4 bases and J by 3 bases; unmatched bases: 1. CDR3 sequence reads: CASSSDRDTEAFF. The CDR3 nucleotides are TGTGCCAGCAGCTCGGACAGGGACACTGAAGCTTTCTTT.

There are many counts of this clonotype. The chain links TRBV7-9 to TRBJ1-4; TRBD1 aligns across 7 bases. With V trimmed by 5 bases and J by 11 bases, 14 bases remained unmatched. CDR3 length: 15 residues. Germline V gene lookup returns CDR1 SEHNR and CDR2 FQNEAQ (reference sequence). The DNA for the CDR3 is TGTGCCAGCAGCGGGCGACAGGGCATGGGAGAGAAACTGTTTTTT. It yields the protein CASSGRQGMGEKLFF.

This clonotype turned up a few times. The chain uses TRBV19 and TRBJ2-2, with a weak D call TRBD2 (6 bases). The CDR3 contains 15 residues. Germline values: CDR1 LNHDA, CDR2 SQIVND (reference sequence). V was cut by 3 bases and J by 6 bases, with 14 bases left in between. The CDR3 DNA reads as TGTGCCAGTAGTATTGAGGGAGGCCCCGCCGGGGAGCTGTTTTTT. It is translated as CASSIEGGPAGELFF.

Ten or more counts support this clonotype. The genes are TRBV7-2 and TRBJ2-7, with unresolved D. CDR1 SGHTA and CDR2 FQGNSA come from the germline V gene. Trimming shortened V by 1 base and J by 9 bases, and 19 bases separated the two germline ends. The CDR3 is made up of 15 amino acids. CDR3 nucleotides: TGTGCCAGCAGCTTAGTACCGGAGCCTCCTACGATGCAGTACTTC. The encoded protein is CASSLVPEPPTMQYF. The full variable domain, with the rest looked up from reference TRBV7-2 and TRBJ2-7, is GAGVSQSPSNKVTEKGKDVELRCDPISGHTALYWYRQSLGQGLEFLIYFQGNSAPDKSGLPSDRFSAERTGGSVSTLTIQRTQQEDSAVYLCASSLVPEPPTMQYFGPGTRLTVT.

V usage is TRBV2 and J usage is TRBJ1-5; no definite D call. The CDR3 runs to 14 residues. The germline V gene has CDR1 SNHLY and CDR2 FYNNEI. V gave up 4 bases and J gave up 4 bases, with 11 bases separating them. CDR3 in amino acids: CASSASIANQPQHF. Here the CDR3 DNA reads TGTGCCAGCAGTGCATCGATAGCTAATCAGCCCCAGCATTTT.

This chain links TRBV7-9 with TRBJ2-7; D gene ambiguous. Germline CDR1 reads SEHNR; CDR2 reads FQNEAQ (reference sequence). This CDR3 spans 8 amino acids. V gave up 6 bases and J gave up 13 bases, with 7 bases separating them. The CDR3 DNA follows: TGTGCCAGCAGACGTTACTACTTC. This encodes CASRRYYF. Variable domain in full (rest from reference TRBV7-9 and TRBJ2-7): DTGVSQNPRHKITKRGQNVTFRCDPISEHNRLYWYRQTLGQGPEFLTYFQNEAQLEKSRLLSDRFSAERPKGSFSTLEIQRTEQGDSAMYLCASRRYYFGPGTRLTVT.

This clonotype has ten or more counts. This chain connects TRBV11-2 to TRBJ1-2; D unresolved. V gave up 5 bases and J gave up 8 bases, with 21 bases separating them. The CDR3 has 15 amino acids. Germline V gene data show CDR1 as SGHAT and CDR2 as FQNNGV. The CDR3 DNA reads as TGTGCCAGCAGCCTAAACCGGGCCTCCCCCGCGGGCTACACCTTC. Protein product: CASSLNRASPAGYTF.

This clonotype was seen only a few times. The V call is TRBV5-1, the J call TRBJ2-7; TRBD2 matches at 8 bases. J gave up 2 bases and V 0 bases, and 4 bases lay outside the gene matches. The CDR3 loop spans 15 amino acids. The germline V gene has CDR1 SGHRS and CDR2 YFSETQ. The chain's CDR3 is CASSLDGRGTYEQYF. CDR3 coding DNA: TGCGCCAGCAGCTTGGACGGGAGGGGTACCTACGAGCAGTACTTC.

This chain joins TRBV27 and TRBJ2-1; possibly TRBD2 for D (5 bases). CDR3 size: 14 residues. Germline CDR1 reads MNHEY; CDR2 reads SMNVEV (reference sequence). The ends were cut back, 3 bases at V and 7 bases at J, with 13 bases in the middle. CDR3 in amino acids: CASSFVGEENEQFF. The CDR3 DNA reads TGTGCCAGCAGTTTTGTGGGAGAAGAAAATGAGCAGTTCTTC.

This clonotype showed up many times. This rearrangement joins TRBV7-9 to TRBJ1-1; D not certain. V dropped 5 bases and J dropped 2 bases, with 6 bases sitting between them. The CDR3 runs to 12 residues. CDR1 is SEHNR, CDR2 FQNEAQ, per germline (reference sequence). CDR3 amino acids: CASSTGNTEAFF. CDR3 DNA: TGTGCCAGCAGCACCGGAAACACTGAAGCTTTCTTT. Together with reference TRBV7-9 and TRBJ1-1, the CDR3 gives the full variable domain: DTGVSQNPRHKITKRGQNVTFRCDPISEHNRLYWYRQTLGQGPEFLTYFQNEAQLEKSRLLSDRFSAERPKGSFSTLEIQRTEQGDSAMYLCASSTGNTEAFFGQGTRLTVV.

In its sample, this clonotype was seen a few times. Germline is not matched at one junction end, which may reflect a read error. The chain uses TRBV6-5 and TRBJ1-3; 8 bases are shared with TRBD1. The CDR3 sequence is 11 residues long. Germline CDR1 MNHEY, CDR2 SVGAGI. CDR3 region: CASSYGQGRNF. As DNA, the CDR3 is TGTGCCAGCAGTTACGGACAGGGACGGAATTTT.

The chain couples TRBV19 to TRBJ1-1; D perhaps matches TRBD1 (6 bases). This CDR3 region has 15 residues. V shed 3 bases and J shed 4 bases, with 15 bases lying between them. The germline V gene encodes CDR1 LNHDA and CDR2 SQIVND (reference sequence). The DNA for the CDR3 is TGTGCCAGTAGTATTCCACGGGGGGCGGGCACTGAAGCTTTCTTT. Its translation is CASSIPRGAGTEAFF.

The rearrangement links TRBV2 to TRBJ1-2; D may be TRBD1 (6 bases). V lost 4 bases to trimming and J lost 2 bases, with 14 bases between them. CDR1 is SNHLY and CDR2 is FYNNEI in the germline V gene. The CDR3 has 15 residues. CDR3 region: CASSATSGGNYGYTF. For the CDR3, the DNA is TGTGCCAGCAGTGCTACTTCGGGGGGCAACTATGGCTACACCTTC.

This clonotype has just a few counts. This chain uses TRBV29-1 with TRBJ2-1; TRBD2 aligns across 12 bases. This CDR3 region has 14 residues. From germline, CDR1 is SQVTM and CDR2 ANQGSEA. V lost 4 bases, J lost 7 bases, and 5 bases stayed unmatched. The CDR3 sequence: CSVGTSGVGNEQFF. Written as DNA, the CDR3 is TGCAGCGTTGGGACTAGCGGGGTGGGGAATGAGCAGTTCTTC.

In its sample, this clonotype was seen many times. This chain joins TRBV7-2 and TRBJ2-7; D might be TRBD2 (6 bases). The CDR3 contains 15 residues. Trimming left V 5 bases short and J 3 bases short, with 17 bases between. Germline V gene lookup returns CDR1 SGHTA and CDR2 FQGNSA. The CDR3 reads CASSPRGGTDYEQYF. The CDR3 DNA sequence: TGTGCCAGCAGCCCCCGCGGAGGGACGGACTACGAGCAGTACTTC.

This clonotype was seen a handful of times. The V and J genes are TRBV12-5 and TRBJ1-1, with TRBD1 matching over 7 bases. The length of the CDR3 is 15 residues. CDR1 LGHNT and CDR2 FRNRAP come from the germline V gene. The trim removed 4 bases at V and 1 base at J, leaving 6 bases unmatched. CDR3 sequence: CASGSGQSPNTEAFF. CDR3 sequence (DNA): TGTGCTAGTGGTTCGGGACAGTCCCCGAACACTGAAGCTTTCTTT.

This clonotype was detected a few times. The V gene is TRBV5-1, the J gene TRBJ2-1, with D possibly being TRBD2 (6 bases). Trimming stripped 4 bases from V and 6 bases from J, with 11 bases between. This CDR3 has 13 amino acids. CDR1 SGHRS and CDR2 YFSETQ come from the germline V gene. The CDR3 loop is CASSGLASNEQFF. The CDR3 DNA is TGCGCCAGCAGCGGCCTAGCGAGCAATGAGCAGTTCTTC.

V and J are TRBV5-6 and TRBJ2-7; D gene ambiguous. Germline loops: CDR1 SGHDT, CDR2 YYEEEE. The length of the CDR3 is 16 residues. Deletions cut 4 bases from V and 0 bases from J, with 17 bases between. CDR3 nucleotide sequence: TGTGCCAGCAGCCCCGGACCCCTGGTAGGCTCCTACGAGCAGTACTTC. Protein product: CASSPGPLVGSYEQYF.

This clonotype has a count of ten or more. This chain's CDR3 is CASSLDASRTGNEQFF. CDR3 in DNA: TGTGCCAGCAGCTTAGACGCTTCCAGGACAGGGAATGAGCAGTTCTTC. The gene calls are TRBV7-2 and TRBJ2-1, with TRBD1 matching 8 bases. V trimming: 1 base; J trimming: 7 bases; junction bases outside the gene matches: 9. There are 16 residues in the CDR3. CDR1 SGHTA and CDR2 FQGNSA come from the germline V gene.

At least ten counts were recorded for this clonotype. This chain joins TRBV5-1 and TRBJ2-2, with 7 bases fitting TRBD2. The CDR3 extends over 14 amino acids. The J segment lost 1 base and the V segment lost 7 bases, leaving 4 bases of the junction unmatched. The germline gives CDR1 SGHRS, CDR2 YFSETQ. The CDR3 sequence: CASGLVLNTGELFF. Here the CDR3 DNA reads TGCGCCAGCGGACTAGTCTTGAACACCGGGGAGCTGTTTTTT.